This T cell receptor beta chain was identified in a study of patients and donors after allogeneic stem cell transplantation. Trimming removed 3 bases from V and 1 base from J, with 8 bases in between. This CDR3 region has 14 residues. There are a few counts of this clonotype. TCRdb processed the RT-PCR reads anew with MiXCR; each CDR3 protein has one entry. The sample yields about 200,000 distinct CDR3 sequences, less than 50% seen once. Sequenced: blood, either unsorted or a sorted T cell fraction (not recorded which). The sequence derives from a human donor who was either an allogeneic HSCT recipient or a stem cell or donor lymphocyte infusion donor (not recorded which). It is not recorded whose cells these are; they may come from a transplant donor. The chain couples TRBV12-3 or TRBV12-4 to TRBJ2-3; D call uncertain. This CDR3 reads CASSLSGRTDTQYF. DNA of the CDR3: TGTGCCAGCAGTTTGTCTGGGCGCACAGATACGCAGTATTTT.